The 14 T cell receptor beta chains below all came from one sample that was sequenced in a study of CD8 T cells in ankylosing spondylitis. TCRdb re-derived calls from the 5' RACE reads in MiXCR, one entry per CDR3 protein. The sample shows fewer than 250,000 distinct CDR3 sequences, 30% to 35% of them seen only once. The material sequenced was blood, either unsorted or a sorted T cell fraction (not recorded which). Every receptor here comes from a male donor with ankylosing spondylitis or in good health (not recorded which).

The rearrangement links TRBV28 to TRBJ1-2, with D perhaps matching TRBD1 (5 bases). Trimming took 4 bases from V and 4 from J, leaving 13 bases between them. This CDR3 spans 14 amino acids. Germline V gives CDR1 MDHEN, CDR2 SYDVKM. CDR3 residues: CASSYKGRIYGYTF. The CDR3 DNA sequence: TGTGCCAGCAGTTACAAGGGACGGATCTATGGCTACACCTTC.

This clonotype was counted a few times. V usage is TRBV20-1 and J usage is TRBJ1-1; D unclear. Germline loops: CDR1 DFQATT, CDR2 SNEGSKA (reference sequence). Trimming pared 1 base from V and 5 bases from J, leaving 14 bases between. This CDR3 is 14 amino acids long. The chain's CDR3 is CSARGANRLTEAFF. DNA of the CDR3: TGCAGTGCTAGAGGGGCCAACCGATTGACTGAAGCTTTCTTT.

There are a few counts of this clonotype. The V call is TRBV20-1, the J call TRBJ2-3, with 8 bases fitting TRBD2. V was clipped by 6 bases and J by 1 base; unmatched bases: 6. CDR1 is DFQATT and CDR2 is SNEGSKA in the germline V gene (reference sequence). CDR3 length: 14 residues. The CDR3 region is CSATGGLGTDTQYF. The CDR3 DNA sequence: TGCAGTGCAACGGGGGGGCTGGGCACAGATACGCAGTATTTT.

The rearrangement links TRBV5-1 to TRBJ2-1, with 10 nucleotides matching TRBD1. CDR3 length equals 15 residues. V lost 6 bases to trimming and J lost 1 base; unmatched junction nucleotides: 4. From germline, CDR1 is SGHRS and CDR2 YFSETQ. This CDR3 reads CASTQGQGSYNEQFF. CDR3 DNA: TGCGCCAGCACCCAGGGACAGGGGTCCTACAATGAGCAGTTCTTC.

V is TRBV12-3 or TRBV12-4 and J is TRBJ2-7; D remains unclear. The CDR3 covers 11 residues. Trimming took 3 bases from V and 4 from J, leaving 4 bases between them. CDR3 nucleotide sequence: TGTGCCAGCAGTTTGAAATACGAGCAGTACTTC. Protein sequence: CASSLKYEQYF.

This clonotype was counted many times. The chain employs TRBV29-1 and TRBJ2-5, with a possible D match to TRBD1 (6 bases). Germline V CDR1 and CDR2: SQVTM, ANQGSEA. The CDR3 is 15 amino acids. Trimming took 3 bases from V and 4 from J, leaving 18 bases between them. Written as DNA, the CDR3 is TGCAGCGTTGACGGGGCAGGGGCACAGGGAGAGACCCAGTACTTC. Protein: CSVDGAGAQGETQYF.

CDR3 DNA sequence: TGTGCCAGCAGTTCCCGGGACTTCGCGGTTGTTGAGCAGTTCTTC. Translated, it gives CASSSRDFAVVEQFF. This chain uses TRBV6-2 or TRBV6-3 with TRBJ2-1; D possibly corresponds to TRBD2 (6 bases). V was cut by 4 bases and J by 9 bases, with 19 bases left in between. This CDR3 is built from 15 residues. Germline V gene data show CDR1 as MNHEY and CDR2 as SVGEGT.

This clonotype showed up just a few times. The chain uses TRBV25-1 and TRBJ1-2, with 8 nucleotides matching TRBD1. CDR1 is MGHDK, CDR2 SYGVNS, per germline. The CDR3 runs to 15 residues. V lost 4 bases to trimming and J lost 5 bases; unmatched junction nucleotides: 9. CDR3 region: CASSGGDRPFYGYTF. The DNA of the CDR3 is TGTGCCAGCAGTGGTGGGGACAGGCCCTTTTATGGCTACACCTTC.

In its sample, this clonotype was seen a few times. The chain uses TRBV20-1 and TRBJ2-1; no firm D call. The V and J ends lost 0 bases and 4 bases respectively, with 4 bases between them. Looked up from germline, CDR1 is DFQATT and CDR2 is SNEGSKA (reference sequence). CDR3 size: 12 residues. CDR3 bases: TGCAGTGCTAGAGATCAATACAATGAGCAGTTCTTC. Its translation: CSARDQYNEQFF.

V usage is TRBV12-3 or TRBV12-4 and J usage is TRBJ2-7; D remains unclear. The CDR3 contains 12 residues. With 2 bases removed from V and 8 bases from J, the gap between germline ends came to 10 bases. As DNA, the CDR3 is TGTGCCAGCAGTTTAATCTATGGGCAGCAGTACTTC. As protein: CASSLIYGQQYF.

This clonotype was detected only a few times. The chain recombines TRBV27 with TRBJ2-3, with 8 bases fitting TRBD2. This CDR3 is 16 amino acids long. V lost 4 bases to trimming and J lost 1 base; unmatched junction nucleotides: 7. Germline-derived CDR1 and CDR2 are MNHEY and SMNVEV (reference sequence). CDR3 DNA sequence: TGTGCCAGCAGTTCAGGGACTAGTGTCCGCACAGATACGCAGTATTTT. Translation: CASSSGTSVRTDTQYF.

This clonotype was counted a few times. DNA of the CDR3: TGTGCCAGCAGTTTAATCTTAGGGTTCACCGGGGAGCTGTTTTTT. This encodes CASSLILGFTGELFF. The chain has TRBV12-3 or TRBV12-4 and TRBJ2-2; unclear D gene. The CDR3 is 15 amino acids. V was pared by 2 bases and J by 4 bases, with 11 bases between.

The chain employs TRBV27 and TRBJ2-1, with D tentatively TRBD1 or TRBD2 (6 bases each). The CDR3 runs to 16 residues. Trimming shortened V by 5 bases and J by 0 bases, and 14 bases separated the two germline ends. Germline CDR1 is MNHEY and CDR2 is SMNVEV (reference sequence). For the CDR3, the DNA is TGTGCCAGCAGTCCCCAAGGAGGGGGCTCCTACAATGAGCAGTTCTTC. The encoded protein is CASSPQGGGSYNEQFF.

There are a few counts of this clonotype. J is TRBJ1-6 and V is TRBV20-1; D is unclear. Germline V gene sequence: CDR1 DFQATT, CDR2 SNEGSKA (reference sequence). The CDR3 is made up of 16 amino acids. V shed 0 bases and J shed 0 bases, with 9 bases lying between them. CDR3 protein: CSAREKTSSYNSPLHF. CDR3 DNA: TGCAGTGCTAGAGAAAAGACGAGCTCCTATAATTCACCCCTCCACTTT.